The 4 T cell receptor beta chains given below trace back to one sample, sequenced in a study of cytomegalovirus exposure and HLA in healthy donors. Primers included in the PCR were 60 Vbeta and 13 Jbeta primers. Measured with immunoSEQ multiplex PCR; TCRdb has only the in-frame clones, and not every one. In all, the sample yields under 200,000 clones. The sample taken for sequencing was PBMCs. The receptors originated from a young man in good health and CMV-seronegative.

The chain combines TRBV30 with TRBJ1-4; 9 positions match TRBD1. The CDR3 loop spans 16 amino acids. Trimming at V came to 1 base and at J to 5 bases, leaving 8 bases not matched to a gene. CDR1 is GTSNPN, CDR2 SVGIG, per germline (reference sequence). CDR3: CAWSGQGTGRNEKLFF. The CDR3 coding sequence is TGTGCCTGGAGTGGACAAGGGACAGGGAGGAATGAAAAACTGTTTTTT.

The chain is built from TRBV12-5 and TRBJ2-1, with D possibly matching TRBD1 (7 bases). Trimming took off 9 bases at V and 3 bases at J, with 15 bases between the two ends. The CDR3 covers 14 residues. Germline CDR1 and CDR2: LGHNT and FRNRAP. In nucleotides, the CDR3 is TGTGCTAGCCTGGGGGGACAGAACTACAATGAGCAGTTCTTC. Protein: CASLGGQNYNEQFF.

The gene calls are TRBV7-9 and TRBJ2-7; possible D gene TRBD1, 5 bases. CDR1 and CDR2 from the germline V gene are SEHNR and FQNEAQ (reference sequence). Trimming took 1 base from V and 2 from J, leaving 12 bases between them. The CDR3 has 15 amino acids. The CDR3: CASSLGSTQAYEQYF. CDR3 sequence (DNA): TGTGCCAGCAGCTTAGGCTCTACACAGGCCTACGAGCAGTACTTC.

The CDR3 reads CASAWGGSTYEQYF. The CDR3 nucleotides are TGCGCCAGCGCTTGGGGCGGGAGTACCTACGAGCAGTACTTC. V and J are TRBV5-1 and TRBJ2-7, with 7 bases matching TRBD2. Germline lookup yields CDR1 SGHRS and CDR2 YFSETQ. V shed 7 bases and J 2 bases; nucleotides not matched to a gene: 9. The CDR3 consists of 14 residues.